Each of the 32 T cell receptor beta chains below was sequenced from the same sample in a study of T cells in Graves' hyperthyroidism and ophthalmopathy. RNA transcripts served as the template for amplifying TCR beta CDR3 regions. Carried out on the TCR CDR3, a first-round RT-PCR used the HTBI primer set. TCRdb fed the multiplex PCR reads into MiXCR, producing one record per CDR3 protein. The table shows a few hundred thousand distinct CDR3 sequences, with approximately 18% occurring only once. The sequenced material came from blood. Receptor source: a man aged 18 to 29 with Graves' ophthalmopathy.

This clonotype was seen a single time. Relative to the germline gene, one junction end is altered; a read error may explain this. The CDR3 sequence is CASSLDWRGDQPQHF. The DNA of the CDR3 is TGCGCCAGCAGCTTGGATTGGCGGGGGGATCAGCCCCAGCATTTT. The V gene is TRBV5-5, the J gene TRBJ1-5, with D possibly matching TRBD1 (5 bases). The V gene's germline CDR1 is SGHKS and CDR2 YYEKEE (reference sequence). The CDR3 runs to 15 residues.

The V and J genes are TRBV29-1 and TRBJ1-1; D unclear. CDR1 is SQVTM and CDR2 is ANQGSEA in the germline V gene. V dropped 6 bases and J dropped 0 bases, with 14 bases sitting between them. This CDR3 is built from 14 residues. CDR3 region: CSVLPSRMNTEAFF. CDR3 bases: TGCAGCGTCCTCCCGTCCCGTATGAACACTGAAGCTTTCTTT.

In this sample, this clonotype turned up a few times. The CDR3 coding sequence is TGTGCCAGCACACCAAGGGTGGACGAGCAGTTCTTC. Protein sequence: CASTPRVDEQFF. The rearrangement links TRBV12-3 or TRBV12-4 to TRBJ2-1; D ambiguous. This CDR3 is built from 12 residues. V lost 7 bases, J lost 10 bases, and 14 bases lay in between.

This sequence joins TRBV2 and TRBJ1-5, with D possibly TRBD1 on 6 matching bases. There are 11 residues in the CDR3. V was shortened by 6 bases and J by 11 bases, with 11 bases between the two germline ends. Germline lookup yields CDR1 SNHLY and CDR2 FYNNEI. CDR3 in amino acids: CASRGAATQHF. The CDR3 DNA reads TGTGCCAGCAGGGGGGCGGCAACCCAGCATTTT.

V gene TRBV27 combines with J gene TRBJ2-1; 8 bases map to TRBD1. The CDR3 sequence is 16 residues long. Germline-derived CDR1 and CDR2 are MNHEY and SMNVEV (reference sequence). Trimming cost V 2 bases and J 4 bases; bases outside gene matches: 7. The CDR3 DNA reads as TGTGCCAGCAGTTTAAGGACAGGGATGGGGTACAATGAGCAGTTCTTC. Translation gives CASSLRTGMGYNEQFF.

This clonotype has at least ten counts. CDR3 sequence: CASSLTRDRGLRAEQYF. The CDR3 DNA sequence: TGTGCCAGCAGCCTGACCCGGGACAGGGGATTGCGGGCCGAGCAGTACTTC. V gene TRBV7-8 combines with J gene TRBJ2-7, with 10 bases fitting TRBD1. V lost 5 bases and J lost 6; bases outside the gene matches: 16. CDR3 length: 17 amino acids. Looked up from germline, CDR1 is SGHVS and CDR2 is FQNEAQ.

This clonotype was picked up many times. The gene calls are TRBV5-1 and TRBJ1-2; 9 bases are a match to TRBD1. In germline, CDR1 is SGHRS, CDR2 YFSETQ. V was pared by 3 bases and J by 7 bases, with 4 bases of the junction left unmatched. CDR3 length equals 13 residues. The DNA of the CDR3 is TGCGCCAGCAGCTCGGACAGGGGAAGTGGCTACACCTTC. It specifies CASSSDRGSGYTF.

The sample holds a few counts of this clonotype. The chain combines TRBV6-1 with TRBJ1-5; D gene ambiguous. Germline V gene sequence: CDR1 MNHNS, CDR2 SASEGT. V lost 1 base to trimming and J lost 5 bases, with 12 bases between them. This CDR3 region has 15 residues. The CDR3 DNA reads TGTGCCAGCAGTGAAGTAAGGCAGGTGTATCAGCCCCAGCATTTT. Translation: CASSEVRQVYQPQHF.

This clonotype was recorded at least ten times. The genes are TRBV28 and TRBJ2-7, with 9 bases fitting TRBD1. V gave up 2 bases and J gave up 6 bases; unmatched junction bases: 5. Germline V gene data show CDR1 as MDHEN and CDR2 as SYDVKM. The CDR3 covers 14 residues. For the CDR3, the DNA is TGTGCCAGCAGTTTACCGAGGACAGGGGTCGAGCAGTACTTC. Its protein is CASSLPRTGVEQYF.

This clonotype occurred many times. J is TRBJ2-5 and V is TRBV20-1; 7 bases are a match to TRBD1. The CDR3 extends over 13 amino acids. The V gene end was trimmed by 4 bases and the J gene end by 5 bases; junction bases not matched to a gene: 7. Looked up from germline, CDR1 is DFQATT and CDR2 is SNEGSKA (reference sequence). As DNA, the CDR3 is TGCAGTGCTACGACAGGGCAGGGTGAGACCCAGTACTTC. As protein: CSATTGQGETQYF.

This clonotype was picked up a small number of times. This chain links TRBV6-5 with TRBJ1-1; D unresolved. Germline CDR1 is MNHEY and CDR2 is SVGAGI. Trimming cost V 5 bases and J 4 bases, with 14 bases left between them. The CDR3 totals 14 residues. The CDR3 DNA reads TGTGCCAGCAGTCCACTCGATGGGGTCACTGAAGCTTTCTTT. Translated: CASSPLDGVTEAFF.

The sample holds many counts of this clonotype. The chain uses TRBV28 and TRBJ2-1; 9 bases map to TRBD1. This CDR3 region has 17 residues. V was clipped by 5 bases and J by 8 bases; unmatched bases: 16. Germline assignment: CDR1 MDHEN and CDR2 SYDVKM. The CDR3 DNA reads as TGTGCCAGCAGTCCCCCGGACAGGGGCGGTGGGAAAGATGAGCAGTTCTTC. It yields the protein CASSPPDRGGGKDEQFF. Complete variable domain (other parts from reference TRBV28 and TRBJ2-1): DVKVTQSSRYLVKRTGEKVFLECVQDMDHENMFWYRQDPGLGLRLIYFSYDVKMKEKGDIPEGYSVSREKKERFSLILESASTNQTSMYLCASSPPDRGGGKDEQFFGPGTRLTVL.

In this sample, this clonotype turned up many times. The DNA of the CDR3 is TGTGCCAGCAGCTTAGAGGATACCCCCCACAATGAGCAGTTCTTC. Translated: CASSLEDTPHNEQFF. The chain recombines TRBV11-2 with TRBJ2-1; the D is unclear. The CDR3 consists of 15 residues. Germline loops: CDR1 SGHAT, CDR2 FQNNGV. Trimming stripped 0 bases from V and 5 bases from J, with 11 bases between.

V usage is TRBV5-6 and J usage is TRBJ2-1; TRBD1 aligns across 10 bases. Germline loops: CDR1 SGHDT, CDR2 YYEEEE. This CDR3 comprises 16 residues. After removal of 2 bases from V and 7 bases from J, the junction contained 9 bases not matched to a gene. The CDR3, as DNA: TGTGCCAGCAGCTTAAGACGGGGACAGGGGAGGAATGAGCAGTTCTTC. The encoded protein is CASSLRRGQGRNEQFF.

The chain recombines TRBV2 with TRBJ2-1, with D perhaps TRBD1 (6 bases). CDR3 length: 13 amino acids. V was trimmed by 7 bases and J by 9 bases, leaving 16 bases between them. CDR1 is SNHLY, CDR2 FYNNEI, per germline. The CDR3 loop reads CASMGTIEGEQFF. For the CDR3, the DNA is TGTGCCAGCATGGGGACAATCGAGGGTGAGCAGTTCTTC.

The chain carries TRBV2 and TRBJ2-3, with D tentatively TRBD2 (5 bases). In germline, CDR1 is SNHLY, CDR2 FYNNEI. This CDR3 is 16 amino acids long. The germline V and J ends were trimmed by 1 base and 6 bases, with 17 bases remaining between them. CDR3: CASSEGDSRTGDTQYF. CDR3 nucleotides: TGTGCCAGCAGTGAAGGGGATAGCAGGACGGGGGATACGCAGTATTTT.

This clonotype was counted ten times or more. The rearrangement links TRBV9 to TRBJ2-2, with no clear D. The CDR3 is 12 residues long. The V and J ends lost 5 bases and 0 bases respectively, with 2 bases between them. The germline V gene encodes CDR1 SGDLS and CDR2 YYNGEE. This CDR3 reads CASSANTGELFF. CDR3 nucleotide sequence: TGTGCCAGCAGTGCGAACACCGGGGAGCTGTTTTTT.

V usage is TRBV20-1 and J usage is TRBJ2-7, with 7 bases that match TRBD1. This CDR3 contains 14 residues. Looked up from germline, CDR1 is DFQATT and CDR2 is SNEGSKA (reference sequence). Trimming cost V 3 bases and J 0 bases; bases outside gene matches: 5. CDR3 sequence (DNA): TGCAGTGCTAGGGACAGGAGGAGCTCCTACGAGCAGTACTTC. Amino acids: CSARDRRSSYEQYF.

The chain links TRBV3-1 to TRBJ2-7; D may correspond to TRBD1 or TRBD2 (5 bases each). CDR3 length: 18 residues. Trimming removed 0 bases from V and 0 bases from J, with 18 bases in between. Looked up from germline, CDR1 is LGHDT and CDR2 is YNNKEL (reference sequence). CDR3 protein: CASSQDWAGTASSYEQYF. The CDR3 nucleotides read TGTGCCAGCAGCCAAGATTGGGCTGGGACGGCTAGCTCCTACGAGCAGTACTTC.

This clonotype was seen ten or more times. The CDR3 is CASSSQLQGPGANNEQFF. The CDR3 DNA reads as TGTGCCAGCAGCAGTCAACTACAGGGTCCTGGGGCGAACAATGAGCAGTTCTTC. The gene calls are TRBV7-6 and TRBJ2-1; TRBD1 is a possible D gene (6 bases). The germline V and J ends were trimmed by 5 bases and 5 bases, with 25 bases remaining between them. CDR1 SGHVS and CDR2 FNYEAQ come from the germline V gene. The length of the CDR3 is 18 residues.

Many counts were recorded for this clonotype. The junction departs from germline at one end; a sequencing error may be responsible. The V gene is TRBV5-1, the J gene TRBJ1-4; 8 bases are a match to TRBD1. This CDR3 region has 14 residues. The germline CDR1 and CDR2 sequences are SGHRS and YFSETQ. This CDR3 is CASSLGQGNEKLFF. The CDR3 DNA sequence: TGTGCCAGCTCACTCGGACAGGGAAATGAAAAACTGTTTTTT.

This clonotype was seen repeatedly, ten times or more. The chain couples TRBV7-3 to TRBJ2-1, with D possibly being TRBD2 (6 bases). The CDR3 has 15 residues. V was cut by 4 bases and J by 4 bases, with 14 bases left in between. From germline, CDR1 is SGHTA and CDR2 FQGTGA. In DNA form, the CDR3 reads TGTGCCAGCAGCTCGACTAGTCCGCCGTACAATGAGCAGTTCTTC. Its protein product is CASSSTSPPYNEQFF.

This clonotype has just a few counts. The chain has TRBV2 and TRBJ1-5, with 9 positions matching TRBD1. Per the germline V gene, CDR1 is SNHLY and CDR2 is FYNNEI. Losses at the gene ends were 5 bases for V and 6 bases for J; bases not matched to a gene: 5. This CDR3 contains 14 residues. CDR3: CASSWDRVGQPQHF. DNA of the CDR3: TGTGCCAGCAGTTGGGACAGGGTGGGTCAGCCCCAGCATTTT.

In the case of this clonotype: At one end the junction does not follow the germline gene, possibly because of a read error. DNA of the CDR3: TGTGCCAGCAGCTCTCCCGCGGGGGGCCGTTTTCGTATTCAGCGCCAGCATTTT. Translating gives CASSSPAGGRFRIQRQHF. The chain is built from TRBV7-8 and TRBJ1-5; possible D gene TRBD1, 6 bases. The CDR3 covers 18 residues. The germline CDR1 and CDR2 sequences are SGHVS and FQNEAQ.

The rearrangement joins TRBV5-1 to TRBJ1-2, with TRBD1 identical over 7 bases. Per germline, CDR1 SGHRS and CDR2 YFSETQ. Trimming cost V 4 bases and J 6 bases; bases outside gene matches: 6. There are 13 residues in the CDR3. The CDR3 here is CASSAPDRNGYTF. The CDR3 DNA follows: TGCGCCAGCAGCGCCCCGGACAGGAATGGCTACACCTTC.

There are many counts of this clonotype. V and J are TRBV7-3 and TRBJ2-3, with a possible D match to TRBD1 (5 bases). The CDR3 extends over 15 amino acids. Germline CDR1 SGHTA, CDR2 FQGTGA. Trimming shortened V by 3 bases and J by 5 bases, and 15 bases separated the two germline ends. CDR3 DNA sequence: TGTGCCAGCAGCTTTGGGGCTCTAACGGGAGATACGCAGTATTTT. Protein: CASSFGALTGDTQYF.

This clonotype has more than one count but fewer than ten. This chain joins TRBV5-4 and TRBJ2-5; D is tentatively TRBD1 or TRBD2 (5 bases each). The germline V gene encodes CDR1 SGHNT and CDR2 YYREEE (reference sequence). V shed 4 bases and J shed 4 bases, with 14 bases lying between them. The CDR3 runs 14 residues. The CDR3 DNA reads TGTGCCAGCAGCGACCCGAGTGGGGGAGAGACCCAGTACTTC. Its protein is CASSDPSGGETQYF.

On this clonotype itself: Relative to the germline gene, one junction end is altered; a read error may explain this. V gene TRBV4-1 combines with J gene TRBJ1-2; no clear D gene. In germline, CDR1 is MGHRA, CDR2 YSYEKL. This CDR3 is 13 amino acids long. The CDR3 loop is CASRGIAKYGYTF. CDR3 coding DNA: TGCGCCAGCAGGGGGATAGCTAAGTATGGCTACACCTTC.

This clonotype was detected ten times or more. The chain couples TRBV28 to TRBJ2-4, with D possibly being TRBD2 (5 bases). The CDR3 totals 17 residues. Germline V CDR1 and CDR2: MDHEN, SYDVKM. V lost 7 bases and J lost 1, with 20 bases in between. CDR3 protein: CASIEGGGLLAKNIQYF. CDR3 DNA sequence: TGTGCCAGCATAGAGGGCGGCGGCTTGCTGGCCAAAAACATTCAGTACTTC.

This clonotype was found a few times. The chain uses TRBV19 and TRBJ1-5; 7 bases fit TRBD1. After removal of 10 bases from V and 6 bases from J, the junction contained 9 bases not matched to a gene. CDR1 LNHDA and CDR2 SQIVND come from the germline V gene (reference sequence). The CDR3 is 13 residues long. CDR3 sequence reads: CATKEQGTQPQHF. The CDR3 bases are TGTGCCACCAAAGAACAGGGGACTCAGCCCCAGCATTTT.

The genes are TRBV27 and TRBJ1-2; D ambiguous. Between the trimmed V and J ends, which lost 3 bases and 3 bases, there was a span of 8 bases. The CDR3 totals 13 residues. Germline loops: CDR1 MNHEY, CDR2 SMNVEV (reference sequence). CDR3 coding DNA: TGTGCCAGCAGTTTTTTTGGTGACTATGGCTACACCTTC. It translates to CASSFFGDYGYTF.

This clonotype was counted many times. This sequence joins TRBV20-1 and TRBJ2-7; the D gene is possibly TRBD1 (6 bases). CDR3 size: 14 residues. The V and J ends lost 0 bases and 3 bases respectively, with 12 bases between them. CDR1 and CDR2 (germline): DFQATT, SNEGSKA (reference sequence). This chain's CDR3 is CSARDPRQDYEQYF. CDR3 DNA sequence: TGCAGTGCTAGAGACCCCCGACAGGACTACGAGCAGTACTTC.